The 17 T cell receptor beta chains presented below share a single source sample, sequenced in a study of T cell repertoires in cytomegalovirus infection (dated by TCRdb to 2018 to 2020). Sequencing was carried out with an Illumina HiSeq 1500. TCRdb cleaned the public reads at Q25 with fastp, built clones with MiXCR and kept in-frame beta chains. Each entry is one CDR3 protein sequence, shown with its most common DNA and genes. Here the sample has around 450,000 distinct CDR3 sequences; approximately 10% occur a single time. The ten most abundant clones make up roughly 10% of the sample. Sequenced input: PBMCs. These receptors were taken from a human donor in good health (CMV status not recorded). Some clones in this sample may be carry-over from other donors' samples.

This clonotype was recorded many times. Here the CDR3 reads CASSPHGGPNQPQHF. DNA for the CDR3: TGTGCCAGCAGCCCTCACGGGGGACCCAATCAGCCCCAGCATTTT. This chain uses TRBV7-2 with TRBJ1-5, with D perhaps matching TRBD1 (5 bases). This CDR3 comprises 15 residues. Germline values: CDR1 SGHTA, CDR2 FQGNSA. V was pared by 5 bases and J by 3 bases, with 14 bases between. Filled out from reference TRBV7-2 and TRBJ1-5, the complete variable domain reads GAGVSQSPSNKVTEKGKDVELRCDPISGHTALYWYRQSLGQGLEFLIYFQGNSAPDKSGLPSDRFSAERTGGSVSTLTIQRTQQEDSAVYLCASSPHGGPNQPQHFGDGTRLSIL.

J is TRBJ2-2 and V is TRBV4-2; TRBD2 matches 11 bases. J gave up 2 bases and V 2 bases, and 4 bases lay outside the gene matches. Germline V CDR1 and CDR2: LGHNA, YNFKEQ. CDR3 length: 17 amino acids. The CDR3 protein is CASSQPGLAANTGELFF. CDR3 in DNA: TGTGCCAGCAGCCAACCGGGACTAGCGGCTAACACCGGGGAGCTGTTTTTT.

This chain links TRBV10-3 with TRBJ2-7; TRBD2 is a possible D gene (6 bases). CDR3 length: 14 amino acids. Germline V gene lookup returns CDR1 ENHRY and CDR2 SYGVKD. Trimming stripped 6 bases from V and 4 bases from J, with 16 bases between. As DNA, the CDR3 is TGTGCCATCAGGGAGGGCCGCGGGGATTACGAGCAGTACTTC. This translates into CAIREGRGDYEQYF.

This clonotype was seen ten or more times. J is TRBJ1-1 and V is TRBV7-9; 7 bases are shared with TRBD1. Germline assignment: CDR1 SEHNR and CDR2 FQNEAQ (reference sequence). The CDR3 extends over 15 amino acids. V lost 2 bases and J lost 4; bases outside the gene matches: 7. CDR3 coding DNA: TGTGCCAGCAGCTTACGGACAGGCAGAGGCACTGAAGCTTTCTTT. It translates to CASSLRTGRGTEAFF.

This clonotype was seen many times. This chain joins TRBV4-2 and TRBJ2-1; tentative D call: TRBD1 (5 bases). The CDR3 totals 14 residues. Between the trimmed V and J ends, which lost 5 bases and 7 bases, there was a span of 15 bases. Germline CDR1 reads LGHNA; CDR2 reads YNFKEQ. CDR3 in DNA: TGTGCCAGCAGCAGGAGTCAGGGTGGAAATGAGCAGTTCTTC. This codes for CASSRSQGGNEQFF.

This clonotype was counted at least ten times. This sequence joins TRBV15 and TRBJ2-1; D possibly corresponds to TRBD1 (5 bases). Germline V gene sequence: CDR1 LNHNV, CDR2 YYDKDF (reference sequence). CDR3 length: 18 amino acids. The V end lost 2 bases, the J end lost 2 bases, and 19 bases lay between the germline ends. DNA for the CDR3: TGTGCCACCAGCAGACCCCAGGGTCTCCGGATCACCTACAATGAGCAGTTCTTC. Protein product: CATSRPQGLRITYNEQFF.

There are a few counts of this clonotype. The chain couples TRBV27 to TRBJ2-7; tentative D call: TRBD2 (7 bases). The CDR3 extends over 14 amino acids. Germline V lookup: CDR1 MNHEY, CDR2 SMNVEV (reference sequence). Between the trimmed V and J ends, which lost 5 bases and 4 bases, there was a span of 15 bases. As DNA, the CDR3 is TGTGCCAGCAGTCGGGTAGGGGGGGCATACGAGCAGTACTTC. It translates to CASSRVGGAYEQYF.

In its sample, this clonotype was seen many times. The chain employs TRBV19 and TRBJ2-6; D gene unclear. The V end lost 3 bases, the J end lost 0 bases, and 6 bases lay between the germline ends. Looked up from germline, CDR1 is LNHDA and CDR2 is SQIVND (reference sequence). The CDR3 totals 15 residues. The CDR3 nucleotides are TGTGCCAGTAGTATGGGATACTCTGGGGCCAACGTCCTGACTTTC. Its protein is CASSMGYSGANVLTF.

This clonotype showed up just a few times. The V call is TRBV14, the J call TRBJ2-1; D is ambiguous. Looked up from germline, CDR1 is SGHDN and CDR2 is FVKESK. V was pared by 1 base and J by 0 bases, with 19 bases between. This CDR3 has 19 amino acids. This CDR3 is CASSQGPTRGQSSYNEQFF. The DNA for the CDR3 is TGTGCCAGCAGCCAAGGCCCTACAAGAGGTCAAAGCTCCTACAATGAGCAGTTCTTC.

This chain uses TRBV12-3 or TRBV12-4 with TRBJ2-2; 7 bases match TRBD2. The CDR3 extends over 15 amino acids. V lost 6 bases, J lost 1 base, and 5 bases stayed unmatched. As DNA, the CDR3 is TGTGCCAGCAGCTCCGGACTAGGGAACACCGGGGAGCTGTTTTTT. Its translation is CASSSGLGNTGELFF.

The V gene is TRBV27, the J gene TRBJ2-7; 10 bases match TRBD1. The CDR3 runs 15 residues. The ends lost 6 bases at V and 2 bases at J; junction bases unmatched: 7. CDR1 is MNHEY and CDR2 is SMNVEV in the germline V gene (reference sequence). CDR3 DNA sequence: TGTGCCAGCAGCCCATTTGGACAGGGGGCCTACGAGCAGTACTTC. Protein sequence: CASSPFGQGAYEQYF.

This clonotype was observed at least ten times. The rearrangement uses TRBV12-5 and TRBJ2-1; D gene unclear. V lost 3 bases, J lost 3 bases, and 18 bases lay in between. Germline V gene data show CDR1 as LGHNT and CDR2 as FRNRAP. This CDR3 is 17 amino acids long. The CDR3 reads CASGLSILLTGYNEQFF. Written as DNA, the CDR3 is TGTGCTAGTGGTTTAAGTATTCTTCTCACCGGCTACAATGAGCAGTTCTTC. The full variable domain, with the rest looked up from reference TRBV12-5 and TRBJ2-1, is DARVTQTPRHKVTEMGQEVTMRCQPILGHNTVFWYRQTMMQGLELLAYFRNRAPLDDSGMPKDRFSAEMPDATLATLKIQPSEPRDSAVYFCASGLSILLTGYNEQFFGPGTRLTVL.

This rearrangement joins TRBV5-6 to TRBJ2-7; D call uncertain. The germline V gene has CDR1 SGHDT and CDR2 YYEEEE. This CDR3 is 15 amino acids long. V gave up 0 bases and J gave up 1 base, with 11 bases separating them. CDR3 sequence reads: CASSLGPSLSYEQYF. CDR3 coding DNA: TGTGCCAGCAGCTTGGGGCCGTCCCTATCCTACGAGCAGTACTTC.

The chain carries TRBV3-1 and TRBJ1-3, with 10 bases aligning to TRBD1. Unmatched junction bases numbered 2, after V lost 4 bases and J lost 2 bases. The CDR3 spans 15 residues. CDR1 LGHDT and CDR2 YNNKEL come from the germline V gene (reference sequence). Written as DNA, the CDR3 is TGTGCCAGCAGCCGAGGACAGGGGGCTGGAAACACCATATATTTT. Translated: CASSRGQGAGNTIYF.

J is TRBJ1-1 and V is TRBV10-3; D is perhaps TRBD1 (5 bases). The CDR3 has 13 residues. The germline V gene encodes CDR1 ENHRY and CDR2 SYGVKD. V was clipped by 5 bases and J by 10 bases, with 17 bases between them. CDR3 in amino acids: CAISRDAAKGAFF. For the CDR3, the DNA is TGTGCCATCAGTAGGGACGCCGCTAAAGGAGCTTTCTTT.

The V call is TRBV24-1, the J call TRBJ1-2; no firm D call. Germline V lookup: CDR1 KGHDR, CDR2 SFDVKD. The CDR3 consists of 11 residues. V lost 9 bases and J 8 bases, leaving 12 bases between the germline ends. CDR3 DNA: TGTGCCACCTCCTACAAGGAGGGCTACACCTTC. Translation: CATSYKEGYTF.

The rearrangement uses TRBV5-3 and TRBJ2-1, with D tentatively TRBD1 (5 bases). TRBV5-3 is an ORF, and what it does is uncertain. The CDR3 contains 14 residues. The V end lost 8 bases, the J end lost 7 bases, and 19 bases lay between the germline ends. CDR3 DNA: TGTGCCAGCACCACCACCCCAGGGTCGAATGAGCAGTTCTTC. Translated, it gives CASTTTPGSNEQFF.